The 32 T cell receptor beta chains below all came from one sample that was sequenced in a study of cytomegalovirus exposure and HLA in healthy donors. PCR amplification relied on 60 Vbeta primers (plus 13 Jbeta primers). Sequenced by immunoSEQ multiplex PCR; TCRdb stores in-frame clones only, minus some. This table has about 150,000 clones, about two thirds appearing once. Sequencing was carried out using PBMCs. The receptors here all came from a man aged 40-49 years in good health and CMV-seronegative.

This chain uses TRBV5-1 with TRBJ1-3, with TRBD1 identical over 9 bases. CDR3 length: 16 amino acids. Germline CDR1 is SGHRS and CDR2 is YFSETQ. With V trimmed by 1 base and J by 2 bases, 4 bases remained unmatched. CDR3 sequence reads: CASSLSGQGAGNTIYF. CDR3 DNA sequence: TGCGCCAGCAGCTTGTCGGGACAGGGAGCTGGAAACACCATATATTTT.

The chain joins TRBV4-2 to TRBJ2-7, with a possible D match to TRBD2 (7 bases). Trimming left V 4 bases short and J 6 bases short, with 19 bases between. The germline gives CDR1 LGHNA, CDR2 YNFKEQ. The CDR3 loop spans 15 amino acids. In DNA form, the CDR3 reads TGTGCCAGCAGCCCCGAGGGGGGGCTGGTTGGCGAGCAGTACTTC. This translates into CASSPEGGLVGEQYF.

This sequence joins TRBV12-5 and TRBJ2-7; TRBD1 agrees at 8 bases. Trimming cost V 4 bases and J 2 bases; bases outside gene matches: 16. The CDR3 length is 18 residues. Germline V gene data show CDR1 as LGHNT and CDR2 as FRNRAP. The CDR3 reads CASGSRFPEDRETYEQYF. The CDR3 DNA sequence: TGTGCTAGTGGTTCACGGTTTCCAGAGGACAGGGAGACCTACGAGCAGTACTTC. The complete variable domain, with remaining parts taken from reference TRBV12-5 and TRBJ2-7, reads DARVTQTPRHKVTEMGQEVTMRCQPILGHNTVFWYRQTMMQGLELLAYFRNRAPLDDSGMPKDRFSAEMPDATLATLKIQPSEPRDSAVYFCASGSRFPEDRETYEQYFGPGTRLTVT.

V gene TRBV4-1 combines with J gene TRBJ1-2; D remains unclear. The length of the CDR3 is 15 residues. V dropped 1 base and J dropped 5 bases, with 14 bases sitting between them. From germline, CDR1 is MGHRA and CDR2 YSYEKL. CDR3 amino acids: CASSQVGRRMYGYTF. In nucleotides, the CDR3 is TGCGCCAGCAGCCAAGTAGGCCGGCGGATGTATGGCTACACCTTC.

V gene TRBV9 combines with J gene TRBJ1-6; 7 bases map to TRBD1. The V gene end was trimmed by 4 bases and the J gene end by 10 bases; junction bases not matched to a gene: 11. CDR1 SGDLS and CDR2 YYNGEE come from the germline V gene. This CDR3 region has 15 residues. The CDR3 sequence is CASSPGPGGRSPLHF. The DNA for the CDR3 is TGTGCCAGCAGCCCAGGTCCAGGGGGGCGATCACCCCTCCACTTT.

CDR3 sequence: CASRRDRWEKLFF. The CDR3 coding sequence is TGTGCCAGCAGACGGGACAGATGGGAAAAACTGTTTTTT. The chain combines TRBV28 with TRBJ1-4; 7 positions agree with TRBD1. The V gene end was trimmed by 6 bases and the J gene end by 8 bases; junction bases not matched to a gene: 6. CDR1 and CDR2 (germline): MDHEN, SYDVKM. This CDR3 contains 13 residues.

The chain combines TRBV14 with TRBJ1-1, with D possibly TRBD1 on 5 matching bases. The CDR3 totals 13 residues. Germline CDR1 SGHDN, CDR2 FVKESK. Trimming stripped 5 bases from V and 6 bases from J, with 13 bases between. For the CDR3, the DNA is TGTGCCAGCAGCACGACCGGAGGGGCTGAAGCTTTCTTT. Protein: CASSTTGGAEAFF.

The rearrangement uses TRBV6-5 and TRBJ1-3; maybe TRBD1 (6 bases). Germline lookup yields CDR1 MNHEY and CDR2 SVGAGI. This CDR3 region has 14 residues. Trimming took 6 bases from V and 0 from J, leaving 9 bases between them. The CDR3 DNA reads as TGTGCCAGCAGAGGGGGGGTCTCTGGAAACACCATATATTTT. Encoded protein: CASRGGVSGNTIYF.

V usage is TRBV4-3 and J usage is TRBJ2-1; TRBD2 matches at 9 bases. The CDR3 is 15 residues long. CDR1 and CDR2 (germline): LGHNA, YSLEER. The V and J ends lost 4 bases and 5 bases, in that order; junction bases with no gene match: 6. Here the CDR3 DNA reads TGCGCCAGCAGCCTACGACTAGCGGCGAACAATGAGCAGTTCTTC. It specifies CASSLRLAANNEQFF.

This chain joins TRBV15 and TRBJ1-5; TRBD1 is a possible D gene (6 bases). Trimming cost V 1 base and J 14 bases, with 21 bases left between them. CDR3 length: 15 amino acids. Per the germline V gene, CDR1 is LNHNV and CDR2 is YYDKDF (reference sequence). This CDR3 is CATSRGAGGRVGKHF. CDR3 in DNA: TGTGCCACCAGCAGAGGAGCGGGGGGCAGGGTCGGGAAGCATTTT.

V gene TRBV28 combines with J gene TRBJ1-2, with D unresolved. The CDR3 has 14 amino acids. Per germline, CDR1 MDHEN and CDR2 SYDVKM. V was cut by 4 bases and J by 7 bases, with 16 bases left in between. The CDR3 is CASSSPGSAGGYTF. In DNA, the CDR3 is TGTGCCAGCAGTTCCCCCGGGTCTGCGGGTGGCTACACCTTC.

This chain uses TRBV10-3 with TRBJ1-3; no firm D call. CDR1 ENHRY and CDR2 SYGVKD come from the germline V gene. Trimming pared 2 bases from V and 0 bases from J, leaving 5 bases between. The length of the CDR3 is 14 residues. DNA for the CDR3: TGTGCCATCAGTGAGCGCGCCTCTGGAAACACCATATATTTT. Residues: CAISERASGNTIYF.

This clone was seen a few times. The J gene is TRBJ2-1, the V gene TRBV4-2; D not certain. The germline V gene has CDR1 LGHNA and CDR2 YNFKEQ. This CDR3 comprises 15 residues. Trimming stripped 0 bases from V and 9 bases from J, with 15 bases between. The CDR3 nucleotides read TGTGCCAGCAGCCAAGATAATGCGGTCACAAGTGAGCAGTTCTTC. This translates into CASSQDNAVTSEQFF.

The CDR3 region is CASSRDFNEQFF. The CDR3 bases are TGCGCCAGCAGTCGGGATTTCAATGAGCAGTTCTTC. The chain carries TRBV4-1 and TRBJ2-1; perhaps TRBD2 as D (5 bases). CDR3 length: 12 residues. CDR1 and CDR2 from the germline V gene are MGHRA and YSYEKL. The V and J ends lost 6 bases and 6 bases respectively, with 9 bases between them.

V and J are TRBV9 and TRBJ2-4, with D possibly being TRBD2 (6 bases). Germline V gene sequence: CDR1 SGDLS, CDR2 YYNGEE. V was cut by 0 bases and J by 0 bases, with 7 bases left in between. The CDR3 runs 15 residues. CDR3 sequence: CASSVAGVAKNIQYF. In DNA form, the CDR3 reads TGTGCCAGCAGCGTAGCGGGGGTAGCCAAAAACATTCAGTACTTC. The whole variable domain, remainder taken from reference TRBV9 and TRBJ2-4, is DSGVTQTPKHLITATGQRVTLRCSPRSGDLSVYWYQQSLDQGLQFLIQYYNGEERAKGNILERFSAQQFPDLHSELNLSSLELGDSALYFCASSVAGVAKNIQYFGAGTRLSVL.

Note on this clone: The sample contains more than one DNA sequence encoding this CDR3. V and J are TRBV30 and TRBJ2-1; D remains ambiguous. Per germline, CDR1 GTSNPN and CDR2 SVGIG (reference sequence). The CDR3 length is 12 residues. V shed 0 bases and J shed 6 bases, with 6 bases lying between them. The CDR3 protein is CAWSVLGNEQFF. CDR3 in DNA: TGTGCCTGGAGTGTACTCGGCAATGAGCAGTTCTTC. Combining the CDR3 with reference TRBV30 and TRBJ2-1 gives the whole variable domain SQTIHQWPATLVQPVGSPLSLECTVEGTSNPNLYWYRQAAGRGLQLLFYSVGIGQISSEVPQNLSASRPQDRQFILSSKKLLLSDSGFYLCAWSVLGNEQFFGPGTRLTVL.

This clone has only one observation. The V and J genes are TRBV29-1 and TRBJ2-1, with D possibly being TRBD1 (5 bases). Trimming removed 4 bases at V and 6 bases at J, with 10 bases between. Per the germline V gene, CDR1 is SQVTM and CDR2 is ANQGSEA. This CDR3 has 12 residues. CDR3 in amino acids: CSVAEGVNEQFF. The CDR3 region has the DNA TGCAGCGTTGCAGAAGGGGTCAATGAGCAGTTCTTC.

This clone was counted a single time. The chain carries TRBV2 and TRBJ1-5, with D possibly TRBD1 on 6 matching bases. V lost 8 bases, J lost 5 bases, and 16 bases lay in between. The CDR3 totals 14 residues. Germline V lookup: CDR1 SNHLY, CDR2 FYNNEI. Here the CDR3 reads CASWGPRRDQPQHF. DNA of the CDR3: TGTGCCAGCTGGGGGCCGCGAAGGGATCAGCCCCAGCATTTT.

The rearrangement links TRBV6-5 to TRBJ1-2, with D tentatively TRBD1 (5 bases). CDR1 and CDR2 from the germline V gene are MNHEY and SVGAGI. With 11 bases removed from V and 8 bases from J, the gap between germline ends came to 18 bases. The CDR3 has 12 residues. The CDR3 sequence is CAVGARGRGYTF. CDR3 in DNA: TGTGCCGTCGGTGCAAGGGGTAGAGGCTACACCTTC.

V usage is TRBV6-6 and J usage is TRBJ2-4; 15 bases are a match to TRBD2. V gave up 6 bases and J gave up 8 bases; unmatched junction bases: 5. The germline CDR1 and CDR2 sequences are MNHNY and SVGAGI (reference sequence). CDR3 length equals 15 residues. For the CDR3, the DNA is TGTGCCAGCAGATTCGGACTAGCGGGAGGGGACATTCAGTACTTC. This codes for CASRFGLAGGDIQYF.

The chain combines TRBV19 with TRBJ2-4; maybe TRBD1 (5 bases). The CDR3 has 19 amino acids. CDR1 is LNHDA and CDR2 is SQIVND in the germline V gene (reference sequence). V was pared by 5 bases and J by 3 bases, with 26 bases between. CDR3 sequence: CASSLRQSAGRIVKNIQYF. The CDR3 DNA follows: TGTGCCAGTAGTCTCAGACAGTCAGCCGGTCGAATAGTCAAAAACATTCAGTACTTC.

The chain employs TRBV5-1 and TRBJ2-3; D is undetermined. The V and J ends lost 0 bases and 10 bases respectively, with 15 bases between them. Per the germline V gene, CDR1 is SGHRS and CDR2 is YFSETQ. The CDR3 is 14 amino acids. CDR3 residues: CASSLATSSSSQYF. For the CDR3, the DNA is TGCGCCAGCAGCTTGGCGACTTCTTCCAGCTCGCAGTATTTT. The entire variable domain, with the rest obtained from reference TRBV5-1 and TRBJ2-3, is as follows: KAGVTQTPRYLIKTRGQQVTLSCSPISGHRSVSWYQQTPGQGLQFLFEYFSETQRNKGNFPGRFSGRQFSNSRSEMNVSTLELGDSALYLCASSLATSSSSQYFGPGTRLTVL.

The chain links TRBV19 to TRBJ1-5; no reliable D call. Trimming cost V 3 bases and J 2 bases, with 11 bases left between them. The CDR3 runs to 15 residues. CDR1 LNHDA and CDR2 SQIVND come from the germline V gene (reference sequence). The CDR3 sequence: CASSMQESGNQPQHF. The CDR3 DNA reads as TGTGCCAGTAGTATGCAGGAATCGGGCAATCAGCCCCAGCATTTT. The full variable domain, rest sourced from reference TRBV19 and TRBJ1-5, is DGGITQSPKYLFRKEGQNVTLSCEQNLNHDAMYWYRQDPGQGLRLIYYSQIVNDFQKGDIAEGYSVSREKKESFPLTVTSAQKNPTAFYLCASSMQESGNQPQHFGDGTRLSIL.

The V gene is TRBV9, the J gene TRBJ2-2; D unresolved. The length of the CDR3 is 15 residues. CDR1 is SGDLS, CDR2 YYNGEE, per germline. V was cut by 6 bases and J by 5 bases, with 17 bases left in between. CDR3 DNA: TGTGCCAGCACCCTAGAGTTCTTTCCGACCGGGGAGCTGTTTTTT. Translating gives CASTLEFFPTGELFF.

This clone was found a few times. The chain recombines TRBV7-2 with TRBJ2-5; 7 bases align to TRBD2. Germline V gives CDR1 SGHTA, CDR2 FQGNSA. The V and J ends lost 4 bases and 3 bases, in that order; junction bases with no gene match: 8. The CDR3 loop spans 15 amino acids. CDR3 protein: CASSSLWSGEETQYF. In nucleotides, the CDR3 is TGTGCCAGCAGCTCTCTGTGGAGCGGGGAAGAGACCCAGTACTTC.

The chain recombines TRBV25-1 with TRBJ2-1; 12 bases match TRBD2. Unmatched junction bases numbered 12, after V lost 6 bases and J lost 6 bases. CDR3 length: 17 residues. In germline, CDR1 is MGHDK, CDR2 SYGVNS. The CDR3 nucleotides read TGTGCCAGCAGCGAACTGTCTAGCGGGAGGGATACCAATGAGCAGTTCTTC. Translated: CASSELSSGRDTNEQFF.

The V call is TRBV7-9, the J call TRBJ2-5; TRBD1 is a possible D gene (6 bases). This CDR3 is built from 16 residues. V lost 5 bases and J lost 5, with 21 bases in between. Germline lookup yields CDR1 SEHNR and CDR2 FQNEAQ (reference sequence). Here the CDR3 reads CASSTSGTRGGETQYF. The CDR3 bases are TGTGCCAGCAGCACTTCCGGGACACGGGGTGGGGAGACCCAGTACTTC.

This rearrangement joins TRBV19 to TRBJ2-7, with TRBD1 matching over 9 bases. The germline V gene encodes CDR1 LNHDA and CDR2 SQIVND (reference sequence). The CDR3 has 14 residues. With V trimmed by 4 bases and J by 3 bases, 4 bases remained unmatched. The CDR3: CASSKQGASYEQYF. Written as DNA, the CDR3 is TGTGCCAGTAGTAAACAGGGGGCTAGCTACGAGCAGTACTTC.

The chain is built from TRBV19 and TRBJ2-7, with 7 bases that match TRBD1. V shed 8 bases and J 5 bases; nucleotides not matched to a gene: 9. The germline CDR1 and CDR2 sequences are LNHDA and SQIVND (reference sequence). The CDR3 is 13 residues long. The CDR3 bases are TGTGCCAGTGGGAGACAGGGTGGCCACGAGCAGTACTTC. Translating it yields CASGRQGGHEQYF.

This sequence joins TRBV5-1 and TRBJ1-2; 8 bases map to TRBD1. V dropped 4 bases and J dropped 4; count of bases not matched to a gene: 6. The CDR3 runs 14 residues. Germline V gene lookup returns CDR1 SGHRS and CDR2 YFSETQ. This chain's CDR3 is CASSTDRGSYGYTF. The CDR3 bases are TGCGCCAGCAGCACAGACAGGGGTAGCTATGGCTACACCTTC.

V gene TRBV18 combines with J gene TRBJ2-2; possibly TRBD1 for D (6 bases). CDR3 length equals 15 residues. Germline V CDR1 and CDR2: KGHSH, LQKENI. Trimming pared 3 bases from V and 3 bases from J, leaving 11 bases between. CDR3 region: CASSPTGPYTGELFF. The CDR3 coding sequence is TGTGCCAGCTCACCTACAGGGCCCTACACCGGGGAGCTGTTTTTT.

The CDR3 region is CASSQDRGDSEAFF. The CDR3 DNA follows: TGCGCCAGCAGCCAGGACAGGGGCGACTCTGAAGCTTTCTTT. The rearrangement joins TRBV4-3 to TRBJ1-1, with 9 positions matching TRBD1. The CDR3 is made up of 14 amino acids. V was clipped by 3 bases and J by 6 bases; unmatched bases: 5. Per germline, CDR1 LGHNA and CDR2 YSLEER.